The source of this T cell receptor (beta chain) is a study of beta chain features in type 1 diabetes. Broader study findings: Moderately but significantly shorter TCRB CDR3s were found in Type 1 diabetes patients in all four CD4+ subsets.

What was sequenced were expressed TCRB transcripts, since all of the isolated RNA had been reverse transcribed. Sequenced by immunoSEQ multiplex PCR; TCRdb stores in-frame clones only, minus some. The repertoire has 600,000 to 700,000 clones, around 11% of them found once; the top ten carry around 0.12%. A CD45RO/CCR7/CD25/CD127/CD95/CD27 panel sorted naive, central memory, regulatory and stem cell-like memory CD4+ cells. The CDR3 spans 16 residues. The V and J ends lost 1 base and 1 base respectively, with 14 bases between them. CDR1 and CDR2 from the germline V gene are SEHNR and FQNEAQ (reference sequence). Turning to this clone: The antigen is unknown.

The rearrangement links TRBV7-9 to TRBJ2-7; no firm D call. The receptor's source is a man younger than 40 with type 1 diabetes. Sequenced material: naive CD4+ T cells from blood. CDR3 nucleotide sequence: TGTGCCAGCAGCTTAGTTGGTAGCTTAGAGTCCTACGAGCAGTACTTC. This codes for CASSLVGSLESYEQYF.